This TCR beta chain emerged from a study of T-cell reconstitution after alpha-beta-depleted transplantation in children. In this sample, this clonotype turned up many times. CDR3 length: 15 amino acids. The V gene's germline CDR1 is MNHEY and CDR2 SVGEGT. V was shortened by 2 bases and J by 8 bases, with 16 bases between the two germline ends. A TCRbeta library incorporating unique molecular identifiers was prepared. From the PCR reads, TCRdb called clonotypes with MiXCR, one entry per CDR3 protein. The data show about 400,000 distinct CDR3 sequences, with about a fifth seen just once and less than 4.5% held by the top ten.

Sequences were derived from PBMCs from the stem cell graft donor, sampled from the stem cell graft. The TCR was taken from a human donor who donated a stem cell graft to a child with acute myeloid leukemia. The chain links TRBV6-2 or TRBV6-3 to TRBJ2-1; possibly TRBD1 for D (10 bases). In nucleotides, the CDR3 is TGTGCCAGCAGTTACGCTAGCGGGACAGGGGATGAGCAGTTCTTC. Protein sequence: CASSYASGTGDEQFF.